This is a list of T cell receptor beta chains from one sample in a study of T cell repertoires in cytomegalovirus infection. TCRdb re-called the reads with MiXCR, one entry per CDR3 protein. This table has roughly 730,000 distinct CDR3 sequences, 30% to 35% appearing once. Their target antigens are unknown. The sequences come from cultured PBMCs, collected from culture after CMV antigen stimulation. Receptors originate from a human donor in good health (CMV status not recorded). Some clones in this sample may be carry-over from other donors' samples. CDR3s leave out the opening cysteine and the closing phenylalanine or tryptophan. The D gene is left open where the match is weak.

j_call v_call d_call cdr3_aa
TRBJ2-3 TRBV4-3 NA ASSGIRGTADTQY
TRBJ2-7 TRBV7-2 NA ASSLGTRYEQY
TRBJ1-5 TRBV7-2 NA ASSLGPGNQPQH
TRBJ2-1 TRBV4-3 NA ASSQVGRRNEQF
TRBJ2-2 TRBV7-2 NA ASSFDRVENTGELF
TRBJ2-7 TRBV10-1 TRBD1 ASSGDSAYEQY
TRBJ2-3 TRBV2 NA ASSDRAQSYTDTQY
TRBJ2-3 TRBV7-2 NA ASSPSTGADTQY
TRBJ1-1 TRBV2 NA ACILNTEAF
TRBJ1-4 TRBV6-2/TRBV6-3 NA ASKDRRNKEKLF
TRBJ2-7 TRBV28 NA ATRPGTPTYEQY
TRBJ2-7 TRBV18 TRBD2 ASSRVAGQDEQY
TRBJ2-1 TRBV19 NA ASSAGGGYNEQF
TRBJ1-4 TRBV19 TRBD1 ASSISTGGKLF
TRBJ2-5 TRBV5-1 TRBD1 ASSLDFRGLGETQY
TRBJ2-7 TRBV14 TRBD1 ASSQRGRNEQY
TRBJ1-4 TRBV7-2 TRBD1 ASSLVWGQDEKLF
TRBJ2-3 TRBV7-9 TRBD2 ASSRLAGESTDTQY
TRBJ2-3 TRBV12-3/TRBV12-4 NA ASSARVTDTQY
TRBJ2-1 TRBV2 NA ASCRSSYNEQF
TRBJ2-5 TRBV7-9 NA ASSLEGTPAETQY
TRBJ1-4 TRBV6-6 NA ASTTGEGSAKLF
TRBJ2-4 TRBV28 NA ASLGVLAKNIQY
TRBJ2-1 TRBV11-2 NA ASSFLWTDNNEQF
TRBJ2-7 TRBV2 TRBD1 ASRAGQASYEQY
TRBJ2-1 TRBV7-8 TRBD2 ASSLASRTSGVPKPYNEQF
TRBJ1-1 TRBV5-1 NA ASYPGDGLGTEAF
TRBJ2-7 TRBV7-2 NA ASSFSRATYEQY
TRBJ2-5 TRBV27 NA ASRPLRGNQETQY
TRBJ2-1 TRBV15 TRBD1 ATSFRRQGTYNEQF
TRBJ1-1 TRBV6-1 NA ATEEVNTEAF
TRBJ2-1 TRBV11-1 NA ASSLGGTPYSYNEQF
TRBJ2-3 TRBV12-3/TRBV12-4 NA ASSLKTGDTNTDTQY
TRBJ2-1 TRBV7-6 NA ASSPRGTYNEQF
TRBJ2-3 TRBV7-6 TRBD1 ASSLDRGSGDTQY
TRBJ2-5 TRBV7-2 NA ASSRRAVQETQY
TRBJ2-3 TRBV10-3 TRBD2 AISEMSGRVVADTQY
TRBJ2-1 TRBV10-3 TRBD2 AISALLAGNEQF
TRBJ2-6 TRBV10-3 NA AISRDSGANVLT
TRBJ2-6 TRBV19 TRBD1 ASSSRTGSSGANVLT
TRBJ2-1 TRBV19 TRBD2 ASAGGRFYEQF
TRBJ1-6 TRBV7-9 NA ASSSGTITIGSPLH
TRBJ2-3 TRBV6-2/TRBV6-3 NA ASGRAGGRIGTDTQY
TRBJ2-5 TRBV29-1 NA SVRSDSIWETQY
TRBJ2-3 TRBV29-1 TRBD1 SAQPYRGRGSDTQY
TRBJ2-1 TRBV7-9 NA ASSLSSSNEQF
TRBJ1-4 TRBV7-8 NA ASSLWATEGKLF
TRBJ2-5 TRBV12-3/TRBV12-4 NA ASSPPGPRGGETQY
TRBJ2-7 TRBV7-6 TRBD1 ASSPPTGDYEQY